The 18 T cell receptor beta chains below all came from one sample that was sequenced in a study of blood T cells in healthy people across ages. The authors ran a second PCR of about 7 to 11 cycles using a sample-barcoded 5' primer and a J-beta primer mix. One entry per CDR3 protein results from TCRdb running MiXCR on the 5' RACE reads. The sample includes 1,500,000 or so distinct CDR3 sequences, 40% to 45% of them seen just once. Material: blood. These receptor sequences come from a woman in her late teens or twenties in good health.

The V call is TRBV6-6, the J call TRBJ1-5, with TRBD1 as a possible D gene (5 bases). V lost 7 bases to trimming and J lost 4 bases, with 23 bases between them. The CDR3 is made up of 17 amino acids. The V gene's germline CDR1 is MNHNY and CDR2 SVGAGI (reference sequence). CDR3 residues: CASNPSGQGRQNQPQHF. CDR3 nucleotide sequence: TGTGCCAGCAACCCCTCCGGCCAGGGAAGACAAAATCAGCCCCAGCATTTT.

Only a few counts were recorded for this clonotype. The rearrangement links TRBV13 to TRBJ1-1; D call uncertain. This CDR3 has 13 residues. CDR1 is PRHDT and CDR2 is FYEKMQ in the germline V gene (reference sequence). Trimming took 0 bases from V and 4 from J, leaving 6 bases between them. CDR3 sequence reads: CASSLGVRTEAFF. In nucleotides, the CDR3 is TGTGCCAGCAGCTTAGGGGTCCGCACTGAAGCTTTCTTT.

In the case of this clonotype: A much larger clone is a single base away; this may be a read error. The chain is built from TRBV12-3 or TRBV12-4 and TRBJ1-2; D is unresolved. The V end lost 0 bases, the J end lost 3 bases, and 8 bases lay between the germline ends. CDR3 length equals 14 residues. CDR3 protein: CASSLATADYGYTF. CDR3 bases: TGTGCCAGCAGTTTAGCAACAGCAGACTATGGCTACACCTTC.

The V gene is TRBV2, the J gene TRBJ1-5; D may be TRBD1 (6 bases). Looked up from germline, CDR1 is SNHLY and CDR2 is FYNNEI. The CDR3 is made up of 14 amino acids. With 4 bases removed from V and 3 bases from J, the gap between germline ends came to 10 bases. CDR3 nucleotides: TGTGCCAGCAGTGGGTACAGGGTCAATCAGCCCCAGCATTTT. Translating gives CASSGYRVNQPQHF. Complete variable domain (other parts from reference TRBV2 and TRBJ1-5): EPEVTQTPSHQVTQMGQEVILRCVPISNHLYFYWYRQILGQKVEFLVSFYNNEISEKSEIFDDQFSVERPDGSNFTLKIRSTKLEDSAMYFCASSGYRVNQPQHFGDGTRLSIL.

This clonotype has only a few counts. The chain has TRBV14 and TRBJ1-6; D remains ambiguous. Per the germline V gene, CDR1 is SGHDN and CDR2 is FVKESK. This CDR3 is built from 14 residues. V was clipped by 2 bases and J by 10 bases, with 12 bases between them. CDR3 sequence: CASSQYITGSPLHF. The CDR3 DNA is TGTGCCAGCAGCCAATATATTACGGGATCACCCCTCCACTTT.

In DNA, the CDR3 is TGTGCCACCAGCAGAGCCCGAGGGGCTGGAAACACCATATATTTT. Protein product: CATSRARGAGNTIYF. V and J are TRBV15 and TRBJ1-3; D may be TRBD1 (5 bases). The V gene's germline CDR1 is LNHNV and CDR2 YYDKDF (reference sequence). Trimming took off 1 base at V and 2 bases at J, with 9 bases between the two ends. The CDR3 is 15 residues long.

V is TRBV30 and J is TRBJ2-7, with D possibly being TRBD1 or TRBD2 (5 bases each). The CDR3 extends over 12 amino acids. V dropped 0 bases and J dropped 7 bases, with 10 bases sitting between them. The germline gives CDR1 GTSNPN, CDR2 SVGIG (reference sequence). Here the CDR3 reads CAWSVLGDEQYF. The CDR3 nucleotides read TGTGCCTGGAGTGTACTAGGGGATGAGCAGTACTTC.

The count of this clonotype is one. The V gene is TRBV6-5, the J gene TRBJ2-1; 7 nucleotides agree with TRBD1. The DNA end lines up better with TRBJ2-7; the J call may be wrong. Germline loops: CDR1 MNHEY, CDR2 SVGAGI. The CDR3 consists of 16 residues. CDR3 nucleotides: TGTGCCAGCAGTCCAACAGGGGCGAGCTCCTACAATGAGCAGTACTTC. It encodes CASSPTGASSYNEQYF.

As DNA, the CDR3 is TGCAGTGCTCCCACCCTAGCGGGACCATCCTACGAGCAGTACTTC. Its translation is CSAPTLAGPSYEQYF. The rearrangement uses TRBV20-1 and TRBJ2-7, with 9 positions matching TRBD2. Germline V gene data show CDR1 as DFQATT and CDR2 as SNEGSKA (reference sequence). The CDR3 consists of 15 residues. With V trimmed by 5 bases and J by 1 base, 9 bases remained unmatched.

The chain joins TRBV3-1 to TRBJ2-7; D gene unclear. The J call is uncertain, as TRBJ2-5 better fits the DNA end. Germline V CDR1 and CDR2: LGHDT, YNNKEL (reference sequence). CDR3 length: 13 residues. CDR3 sequence reads: CASSAYSQETQYF. DNA of the CDR3: TGTGCCAGCAGCGCCTACTCCCAAGAGACCCAGTACTTC.

The chain combines TRBV5-1 with TRBJ1-1; 12 bases map to TRBD1. The CDR3 sequence is 14 residues long. V lost 7 bases and J lost 11; bases outside the gene matches: 12. CDR1 is SGHRS and CDR2 is YFSETQ in the germline V gene. The CDR3 DNA is TGCGCCAGCTCCACCGGGACAGGGGGCGCTCGGGCTTTCTTT. This sequence encodes CASSTGTGGARAFF.

Many counts were recorded for this clonotype. The V and J genes are TRBV7-2 and TRBJ2-5; D is unresolved. CDR3 length: 12 residues. Deletions cut 2 bases from V and 3 bases from J, with 4 bases between. CDR1 and CDR2 (germline): SGHTA, FQGNSA. For the CDR3, the DNA is TGTGCCAGCAGCTTAACAAAAGAGACCCAGTACTTC. It yields the protein CASSLTKETQYF.

The CDR3 sequence is CASSVAAGYEQYF. The CDR3 DNA reads TGTGCCAGCAGCGTAGCTGCAGGGTACGAGCAGTACTTC. V gene TRBV9 combines with J gene TRBJ2-7, with a weak D call TRBD1 (5 bases). The CDR3 has 13 amino acids. The V end was cut by 0 bases, the J end by 4 bases, with 8 bases between. Germline V gives CDR1 SGDLS, CDR2 YYNGEE.

The chain combines TRBV7-2 with TRBJ2-5; D uncertain. The closer fit of TRBJ2-1 to the DNA end suggests the J call may be wrong. Germline V gene lookup returns CDR1 SGHTA and CDR2 FQGNSA. This CDR3 is built from 12 residues. The CDR3 spells CAIRETKETQFF. Written as DNA, the CDR3 is TGTGCCATAAGGGAAACCAAAGAGACCCAGTTCTTC.

This clonotype was found a few times. The genes are TRBV7-9 and TRBJ2-3; no clear D gene. The CDR3 is 15 amino acids. V shed 0 bases and J shed 2 bases, with 9 bases lying between them. Germline loops: CDR1 SEHNR, CDR2 FQNEAQ (reference sequence). The CDR3 DNA reads as TGTGCCAGCAGCTTAGCGCGGCAGCCCACAGATACGCAGTATTTT. Translating it yields CASSLARQPTDTQYF.

This clonotype was counted only a few times. The V gene is TRBV29-1, the J gene TRBJ1-1; possibly TRBD1 for D (5 bases). The CDR3 runs to 14 residues. Per the germline V gene, CDR1 is SQVTM and CDR2 is ANQGSEA. The V end was cut by 1 base, the J end by 5 bases, with 14 bases between. CDR3 in amino acids: CSVEVTGRVTEAFF. CDR3 nucleotides: TGCAGCGTTGAAGTAACAGGCCGGGTGACTGAAGCTTTCTTT.

This clonotype was seen only a few times. V and J are TRBV7-9 and TRBJ1-1; D is uncertain. The length of the CDR3 is 14 residues. V was cut by 6 bases and J by 1 base, with 12 bases left in between. Germline CDR1 SEHNR, CDR2 FQNEAQ (reference sequence). The CDR3 region has the DNA TGTGCCAGCAGGCCCTTCGGGCCGAACACTGAAGCTTTCTTT. Residues: CASRPFGPNTEAFF.

The rearrangement uses TRBV4-3 and TRBJ2-6, with D possibly being TRBD1 (6 bases). Deletions cut 3 bases from V and 4 bases from J, with 13 bases between. Per germline, CDR1 LGHNA and CDR2 YSLEER. The length of the CDR3 is 16 residues. The CDR3 nucleotides are TGCGCCAGCAGCCATAACACAGGGACCGGGGCCAACGTCCTGACTTTC. Amino acids: CASSHNTGTGANVLTF.